This T cell receptor (beta chain) appears in the sequencing data of a study of control samples from healthy donors and cancer patients. The germline gives CDR1 MNHNS, CDR2 SASEGT. The CDR3 extends over 14 amino acids. J was trimmed by 2 bases and V by 3 bases; bases with no gene match: 3. The method was immunoSEQ multiplex PCR; TCRdb's version includes in-frame clones alone and lacks a portion of them. The sample lists tens of thousands of clones, around 90% seen once, with roughly a tenth in the top ten. Material for sequencing was PBMCs. The V call is TRBV6-1, the J call TRBJ2-7, with 8 bases identical to TRBD1. This clonotype was obtained from a woman aged 45-65 years with colorectal cancer. The CDR3 DNA follows: TGTGCCAGCAGTGAGTCAGGGGGCGCCTACGAGCAGTACGTC. Translation: CASSESGGAYEQYV.